This TCR beta chain appears in the sequencing data of a study of control samples from healthy donors and cancer patients. Using immunoSEQ multiplex PCR, the repertoire was profiled, and TCRdb retains in-frame clones only, with some absent. The sample has over 100,000 clones, roughly 92% seen once. Germline V gene lookup returns CDR1 SGHRS and CDR2 YFSETQ. CDR3 length: 15 residues. Trimming cost V 1 base and J 7 bases, with 12 bases left between them. Sequences were obtained from blood. V is TRBV5-1 and J is TRBJ1-6; D is perhaps TRBD1 (6 bases). This clonotype was sampled from a man aged 18-30 years in good health. The CDR3 nucleotides read TGCGCCAGCAGCTTGCGGGGGGCGGAAAATTCACCCCTCCACTTT. Protein: CASSLRGAENSPLHF.